This paragraph reports one T cell receptor (beta chain). The target antigen is unknown. Isolation of PBMCs gave at least 7 million cells per sample. This CDR3 contains 15 residues. Germline assignment: CDR1 MNHEY and CDR2 SMNVEV (reference sequence). Trimming stripped 3 bases from V and 6 bases from J, with 15 bases between. This specimen comes from a study of blood T cells in healthy people across ages. Study at large: When template switching was applied, about one barcoded beta molecule was captured per two T cells. Whole-study results and caveats: The study lacked donor CMV status, which possibly confounded expanded clonotype changes.

Alongside a J-beta primer mix, a sample-barcoded 5' primer served in a second PCR lasting roughly 6 to 11 cycles. TCRdb reanalysed the 5' RACE reads using MiXCR and keeps one entry per CDR3 protein. Counted here are 700,000 to 900,000 distinct CDR3 sequences, 25% to 30% occurring once; the ten biggest clones make up under 3%. These data were likewise used in another study, on T cells of mothers and their children.

The TCR originated in a boy younger than 18 in good health. Sequencing used blood. This chain uses TRBV27 with TRBJ1-3; possibly TRBD1 for D (5 bases). The CDR3 reads CASSLGVEVPNTIYF. The CDR3 bases are TGTGCCAGCAGTTTGGGGGTAGAAGTACCAAACACCATATATTTT.